Each of the 31 T cell receptor beta chains below was sequenced from the same sample in a study of T cell responses to AZD1222 COVID-19 vaccine. TCRdb's copy holds only in-frame clones and misses some; the assay was immunoSEQ multiplex PCR. The sample gives about 81,000 clones, about 91% of which show up once; approximately 5.5% is in the top ten. Material: peripheral blood, obtained on day 0 of AZD1222 vaccination. The source is an adult in good health.

This clone was seen a handful of times. The chain carries TRBV6-5 and TRBJ2-5; tentative D call: TRBD2 (6 bases). With 8 bases removed from V and 4 bases from J, the gap between germline ends came to 11 bases. The CDR3 has 12 amino acids. CDR1 and CDR2 from the germline V gene are MNHEY and SVGAGI. The CDR3 coding sequence is TGTGCCAGCGGGCGGGGCCCAGAGACCCAGTACTTC. It specifies CASGRGPETQYF.

V is TRBV7-6 and J is TRBJ2-2; D is unclear. V was shortened by 5 bases and J by 6 bases, with 19 bases between the two germline ends. Germline V gene data show CDR1 as SGHVS and CDR2 as FNYEAQ. The CDR3 totals 16 residues. The CDR3 region has the DNA TGTGCCAGCAGCCCCCGGCCGTCTGGTGGGGCCGGGGAGCTGTTTTTT. Translated, it gives CASSPRPSGGAGELFF.

The J gene is TRBJ2-1, the V gene TRBV4-3, with TRBD1 matching over 7 bases. The J segment lost 4 bases and the V segment lost 0 bases, leaving 6 bases of the junction unmatched. Germline V gene sequence: CDR1 LGHNA, CDR2 YSLEER. The CDR3 loop spans 16 amino acids. CDR3 bases: TGCGCCAGCAGCCAAGATGGGAAACAGGGGTACAATGAGCAGTTCTTC. Protein sequence: CASSQDGKQGYNEQFF.

The chain links TRBV19 to TRBJ1-4; the D gene is possibly TRBD1 (5 bases). In germline, CDR1 is LNHDA, CDR2 SQIVND (reference sequence). V was shortened by 4 bases and J by 3 bases, with 9 bases between the two germline ends. The length of the CDR3 is 14 residues. The CDR3 region is CASSTGYANEKLFF. CDR3 nucleotides: TGTGCCAGTAGTACAGGGTACGCTAATGAAAAACTGTTTTTT.

The gene calls are TRBV27 and TRBJ1-2; TRBD1 matches at 10 bases. J gave up 4 bases and V 1 base, and 6 bases lay outside the gene matches. Germline lookup yields CDR1 MNHEY and CDR2 SMNVEV (reference sequence). The CDR3 totals 16 residues. In DNA form, the CDR3 reads TGTGCCAGCAGTTTATTGGGGGACAGGGGCCCCTATGGCTACACCTTC. The encoded protein is CASSLLGDRGPYGYTF.

The rearrangement uses TRBV28 and TRBJ2-7, with TRBD1 matching over 9 bases. The CDR3 loop spans 15 amino acids. J gave up 3 bases and V 5 bases, and 8 bases lay outside the gene matches. Germline V gene lookup returns CDR1 MDHEN and CDR2 SYDVKM. CDR3 bases: TGTGCCAGCAGTAGCTGGACAGGGGAGAGCTACGAGCAGTACTTC. It is translated as CASSSWTGESYEQYF.

V gene TRBV28 combines with J gene TRBJ1-6; D remains unclear. CDR3 length: 15 residues. Germline V lookup: CDR1 MDHEN, CDR2 SYDVKM. V was clipped by 3 bases and J by 5 bases, with 11 bases between them. CDR3 in DNA: TGTGCCAGCAGTTTTCATGCTCTCAATAATTCACCCCTCCACTTT. Its protein product is CASSFHALNNSPLHF.

The chain links TRBV3-1 (or the pseudogene TRBV3-2) to TRBJ2-1; unclear D gene. The CDR3 length is 14 residues. Germline CDR1 LGHDT, CDR2 YNNKEL (reference sequence). V lost 9 bases to trimming and J lost 0 bases, with 12 bases between them. The CDR3 reads CASAYASSYNEQFF. CDR3 sequence (DNA): TGTGCCAGTGCCTACGCTAGCTCCTACAATGAGCAGTTCTTC.

This rearrangement joins TRBV3-1 (or the pseudogene TRBV3-2) to TRBJ2-1, with D tentatively TRBD2 (5 bases). The V gene lost 2 bases and the J gene lost 2 bases, with 10 bases spanning the gap. The CDR3 totals 15 residues. Germline V lookup: CDR1 LGHDT, CDR2 YNNKEL (reference sequence). This chain's CDR3 is CASSQISGTYNEQFF. The CDR3 bases are TGTGCCAGCAGCCAAATAAGCGGCACCTACAATGAGCAGTTCTTC.

V gene TRBV28 combines with J gene TRBJ2-5, with 11 positions matching TRBD1. The CDR3 is 15 amino acids. Germline V lookup: CDR1 MDHEN, CDR2 SYDVKM. After removal of 4 bases from V and 5 bases from J, the junction contained 6 bases not matched to a gene. The CDR3 region has the DNA TGTGCCAGCAGTTCCCGGGGACAGGGGGACGAGACCCAGTACTTC. Protein: CASSSRGQGDETQYF.

The chain couples TRBV4-1 to TRBJ1-5; 8 bases fit TRBD1. The germline V gene has CDR1 MGHRA and CDR2 YSYEKL. This CDR3 is built from 17 residues. With V trimmed by 0 bases and J by 0 bases, 4 bases remained unmatched. The CDR3 sequence: CASSQEQGAYSNQPQHF. The CDR3 coding sequence is TGCGCCAGCAGCCAAGAGCAGGGGGCGTATAGCAATCAGCCCCAGCATTTT.

The gene calls are TRBV10-3 and TRBJ2-5; D is unresolved. CDR1 and CDR2 (germline): ENHRY, SYGVKD. V shed 2 bases and J shed 2 bases, with 6 bases lying between them. This CDR3 has 13 residues. The CDR3 DNA sequence: TGTGCCATCAGTGAGGCGGTGCAAGAGACCCAGTACTTC. As protein: CAISEAVQETQYF.

This chain uses TRBV11-2 with TRBJ1-6, with unresolved D. Germline CDR1 and CDR2: SGHAT and FQNNGV. Trimming took off 1 base at V and 8 bases at J, with 9 bases between the two ends. The CDR3 consists of 14 residues. In DNA, the CDR3 is TGTGCCAGCAGCTTAGTTCCCGGCGATTCACCCCTCCACTTT. This codes for CASSLVPGDSPLHF.

This rearrangement joins TRBV6-5 to TRBJ2-1; 10 nucleotides align to TRBD1. The CDR3 consists of 14 residues. Germline V gene sequence: CDR1 MNHEY, CDR2 SVGAGI. After removal of 6 bases from V and 6 bases from J, the junction contained 5 bases not matched to a gene. CDR3 bases: TGTGCCAGCAGACGACAGGGGGCGGTCAATGAGCAGTTCTTC. Translating gives CASRRQGAVNEQFF.

J is TRBJ2-2 and V is TRBV18; 7 bases map to TRBD2. The junction had 2 bases not matched to a gene; V was cut back by 0 bases and J by 1 base. The CDR3 is 16 residues long. Germline values: CDR1 KGHSH, CDR2 LQKENI. The CDR3 region is CASSPPGGVNTGELFF. The CDR3 DNA sequence: TGTGCCAGCTCACCACCGGGAGGGGTGAACACCGGGGAGCTGTTTTTT.

The rearrangement joins TRBV10-3 to TRBJ2-3, with 10 bases matching TRBD2. Germline V CDR1 and CDR2: ENHRY, SYGVKD. The J segment lost 1 base and the V segment lost 6 bases, leaving 1 base of the junction unmatched. This CDR3 is 14 amino acids long. The CDR3 loop reads CAISGTSGTDTQYF. The CDR3 DNA follows: TGTGCCATCAGCGGGACTAGCGGCACAGATACGCAGTATTTT.

V and J are TRBV24-1 and TRBJ2-3; TRBD2 aligns across 11 bases. This CDR3 contains 15 residues. Germline-derived CDR1 and CDR2 are KGHDR and SFDVKD. J lost 9 bases, V lost 7 bases, and 11 bases had no gene match. The CDR3 bases are TGTGCCACCAGCTCTCGGCTAGCGGGAGGAACGACGCAGTATTTT. Protein sequence: CATSSRLAGGTTQYF.

The rearrangement links TRBV19 to TRBJ1-2; D perhaps matches TRBD1 (6 bases). Trimming pared 4 bases from V and 0 bases from J, leaving 9 bases between. Per germline, CDR1 LNHDA and CDR2 SQIVND (reference sequence). The CDR3 is 14 residues long. CDR3 in amino acids: CASSTRTANYGYTF. The CDR3 region has the DNA TGTGCCAGTAGTACCCGGACAGCTAACTATGGCTACACCTTC.

The chain links TRBV5-1 to TRBJ2-7; D may be TRBD2 (6 bases). Germline-derived CDR1 and CDR2 are SGHRS and YFSETQ. The CDR3 sequence is 13 residues long. V lost 9 bases and J 6 bases, leaving 19 bases between the germline ends. The CDR3 reads CATSRGSDSEQYF. The CDR3 region has the DNA TGCGCCACCTCACGGGGGAGCGATAGCGAGCAGTACTTC. The variable domain in full, completed from reference TRBV5-1 and TRBJ2-7, reads KAGVTQTPRYLIKTRGQQVTLSCSPISGHRSVSWYQQTPGQGLQFLFEYFSETQRNKGNFPGRFSGRQFSNSRSEMNVSTLELGDSALYLCATSRGSDSEQYFGPGTRLTVT.

The CDR3 sequence: CASSLGTGGPREQYF. The CDR3 nucleotides are TGTGCCAGCAGTCTAGGGACAGGGGGACCTCGGGAGCAGTACTTC. The V call is TRBV6-5, the J call TRBJ2-7, with 11 nucleotides matching TRBD1. Germline V gene lookup returns CDR1 MNHEY and CDR2 SVGAGI. There are 15 residues in the CDR3. Losses at the gene ends were 5 bases for V and 7 bases for J; bases not matched to a gene: 10.

The V call is TRBV7-2, the J call TRBJ2-7, with TRBD2 matching over 9 bases. Germline loops: CDR1 SGHTA, CDR2 FQGNSA. The CDR3 sequence is 17 residues long. J was trimmed by 2 bases and V by 7 bases; bases with no gene match: 15. The DNA for the CDR3 is TGTGCCAGCAACCCGAAAGGGGCGGGAGGGGTCCCCTACGAGCAGTACTTC. Residues: CASNPKGAGGVPYEQYF. Using reference TRBV7-2 and TRBJ2-7 for the parts outside the CDR3, the full variable domain is GAGVSQSPSNKVTEKGKDVELRCDPISGHTALYWYRQSLGQGLEFLIYFQGNSAPDKSGLPSDRFSAERTGGSVSTLTIQRTQQEDSAVYLCASNPKGAGGVPYEQYFGPGTRLTVT.

The rearrangement joins TRBV6-5 to TRBJ2-6; D gene unclear. Looked up from germline, CDR1 is MNHEY and CDR2 is SVGAGI. This CDR3 has 14 residues. V lost 4 bases, J lost 0 bases, and 4 bases lay in between. CDR3 in DNA: TGTGCCAGCAGTTCTTCCTCTGGGGCCAACGTCCTGACTTTC. It yields the protein CASSSSSGANVLTF.

The CDR3: CAWSVGQGYGYTF. For the CDR3, the DNA is TGTGCCTGGAGTGTCGGACAGGGGTACGGCTACACCTTC. The chain joins TRBV30 to TRBJ1-2; 9 nucleotides match TRBD1. There are 13 residues in the CDR3. Germline lookup yields CDR1 GTSNPN and CDR2 SVGIG (reference sequence). The V and J ends lost 0 bases and 8 bases, in that order; junction bases with no gene match: 4.

The V call is TRBV27, the J call TRBJ2-7; 11 bases line up with TRBD2. This CDR3 region has 15 residues. The germline V gene has CDR1 MNHEY and CDR2 SMNVEV (reference sequence). The ends lost 5 bases at V and 7 bases at J; junction bases unmatched: 10. The CDR3 coding sequence is TGTGCCAGCAGTCCGGAGACTAGCGGGATGGGTGAGCAGTACTTC. The encoded protein is CASSPETSGMGEQYF.

The chain uses TRBV5-6 and TRBJ1-2; D possibly corresponds to TRBD1 (6 bases). The V end was cut by 7 bases, the J end by 8 bases, with 24 bases between. This CDR3 is built from 15 residues. The germline gives CDR1 SGHDT, CDR2 YYEEEE. In nucleotides, the CDR3 is TGTGCCAGCCAACCCACCCTGGGACAATTATACGGCTACACCTTC. This gives the protein CASQPTLGQLYGYTF.

The chain joins TRBV12-3 or TRBV12-4 to TRBJ1-4, with D perhaps matching TRBD1 (6 bases). V was pared by 8 bases and J by 13 bases, with 20 bases between. The CDR3 has 13 residues. DNA of the CDR3: TGTGCCAGCGCCCCTGGTCGGGACACATCACTGTTTTTT. Residues: CASAPGRDTSLFF.

This chain connects TRBV21-1 to TRBJ2-7; the table's D call, TRBD1, has no DNA check behind it. TRBV21-1 is a listed pseudogene. CDR3 length equals 11 residues. Here the CDR3 reads CASSRTGNFYF. The DNA for the CDR3 is TGTGCCAGCAGCAGGACAGGGAACTTCTACTTC.

This clone was picked up a small number of times. V gene TRBV5-3 combines with J gene TRBJ2-3; tentative D call: TRBD2 (6 bases). TRBV5-3 is flagged as an ORF with uncertain function. The CDR3 length is 15 residues. V was shortened by 7 bases and J by 0 bases, with 15 bases between the two germline ends. As DNA, the CDR3 is TGTGCCAGAGTTAATAGCGGAACTAGCACAGATACGCAGTATTTT. It yields the protein CARVNSGTSTDTQYF.

This sequence joins TRBV7-8 and TRBJ2-1; TRBD1 agrees at 8 bases. This CDR3 has 16 amino acids. In germline, CDR1 is SGHVS, CDR2 FQNEAQ. With 0 bases clipped from V and 1 base from J, the junction kept 2 bases outside the gene matches. This CDR3 reads CASSLAGQGSYNEQFF. The CDR3 nucleotides read TGTGCCAGCAGCTTAGCTGGACAGGGTTCCTACAATGAGCAGTTCTTC.

V and J are TRBV6-2 or TRBV6-3 and TRBJ1-2; D is uncertain. V lost 4 bases to trimming and J lost 8 bases, with 17 bases between them. Per the germline V gene, CDR1 is MNHEY and CDR2 is SVGEGT. The CDR3 spans 14 residues. The CDR3 protein is CASSSPQTDGGYTF. In DNA form, the CDR3 reads TGTGCCAGCAGTTCCCCTCAGACTGACGGAGGCTACACCTTC.

This chain uses TRBV6-6 with TRBJ2-1; 13 bases are a match to TRBD2. Trimming at V came to 6 bases and at J to 7 bases, leaving 6 bases not matched to a gene. The germline V gene has CDR1 MNHNY and CDR2 SVGAGI (reference sequence). The length of the CDR3 is 15 residues. CDR3 nucleotides: TGTGCCAGCAGGATGGGACTAGCGGGACGAAATGAGCAGTTCTTC. Translating it yields CASRMGLAGRNEQFF.